This T cell receptor beta chain was recorded in a study of shared clonotypes between healthy human individuals. Study-level findings and limits: A handful of donors showed sharing of about 4.8% of naive CD4 clonotypes.

Every immunoSEQ plate was one replicate of a subset's evenly spread DNA. Here immunoSEQ multiplex PCR was the method, and the copy in TCRdb shows in-frame clones only, minus some. Seen here are about 2.4 million clones, around nine tenths observed once, and the top ten hold around 0.15%. Concerning this clone itself: Its matching antigen is unknown. Additional DNA sequences in this sample encode the identical CDR3.

Every donor, a Caucasian adult, lived in Nashville, Tennessee. V shed 0 bases and J 1 base; nucleotides not matched to a gene: 2. Germline CDR1 reads SGHRS; CDR2 reads YFSETQ. The length of the CDR3 is 15 residues. This chain uses TRBV5-1 with TRBJ2-7, with TRBD1 matching over 9 bases. The sequence came from a young man in good health. Source material: naive CD4+ T cells sorted from blood. Subset indicated: CD45RA+ positively selected. CDR3 residues: CASSLEGTGSYEQYF. The CDR3 nucleotides read TGCGCCAGCAGCTTGGAGGGGACAGGGTCCTACGAGCAGTACTTC.